Presented here are 12 T cell receptor beta chains from one specimen sequenced in a study of cytomegalovirus exposure and HLA in healthy donors. Primers: 60 Vbeta forward and 13 Jbeta reverse. Sequencing used immunoSEQ multiplex PCR; TCRdb keeps in-frame clones, though not all of them. The data hold approximately 130,000 clones, with roughly 86% observed a single time. Sequencing was done on a sample of PBMCs. The receptors originated from a man aged 18 to 35 in good health and CMV-seronegative.

This chain joins TRBV5-4 and TRBJ2-7, with D possibly matching TRBD2 (5 bases). V was cut by 5 bases and J by 5 bases, with 14 bases left in between. The CDR3 covers 13 residues. Germline V CDR1 and CDR2: SGHNT, YYREEE (reference sequence). DNA for the CDR3: TGTGCCAGCAGGGACGGGGAAAGGAACGAGCAGTACTTC. Translating gives CASRDGERNEQYF. Drawing the rest from reference TRBV5-4 and TRBJ2-7, the complete variable domain is ETGVTQSPTHLIKTRGQQVTLRCSSQSGHNTVSWYQQALGQGPQFIFQYYREEENGRGNFPPRFSGLQFPNYSSELNVNALELDDSALYLCASRDGERNEQYFGPGTRLTVT.

This clone was seen more than once but under ten times. The rearrangement joins TRBV6-1 to TRBJ2-2; the match to TRBD1 covers 8 bases. J gave up 3 bases and V 10 bases, and 4 bases lay outside the gene matches. Looked up from germline, CDR1 is MNHNS and CDR2 is SASEGT. This CDR3 contains 13 residues. Written as DNA, the CDR3 is TGTGCCACCAAACAGGGGGACACCGGGGAGCTGTTTTTT. Encoded protein: CATKQGDTGELFF.

In DNA form, the CDR3 reads TGTGCCACACGCGTGGAGCGGGGGGTCTCCTACGAGCAGTACTTC. Protein sequence: CATRVERGVSYEQYF. J is TRBJ2-7 and V is TRBV6-5; 9 bases are a match to TRBD2. CDR1 and CDR2 from the germline V gene are MNHEY and SVGAGI. The CDR3 length is 15 residues. J gave up 0 bases and V 10 bases, and 10 bases lay outside the gene matches.

The V call is TRBV7-9, the J call TRBJ2-2; unclear D gene. The CDR3 has 15 amino acids. V was pared by 1 base and J by 4 bases, with 10 bases between. Germline loops: CDR1 SEHNR, CDR2 FQNEAQ (reference sequence). CDR3 nucleotide sequence: TGTGCCAGCAGCTTAGGTCCGGGTGGCACCGGGGAGCTGTTTTTT. As protein: CASSLGPGGTGELFF.

The V and J genes are TRBV19 and TRBJ2-3; D may be TRBD1 (7 bases). Germline-derived CDR1 and CDR2 are LNHDA and SQIVND (reference sequence). CDR3 length: 15 residues. Trimming took off 5 bases at V and 5 bases at J, with 17 bases between the two ends. The DNA for the CDR3 is TGTGCCAGTAGTCGACAGGGCCCCGGGGGAGATACGCAGTATTTT. This translates into CASSRQGPGGDTQYF.

This chain joins TRBV19 and TRBJ1-4; D might be TRBD1 (6 bases). V was cut by 0 bases and J by 3 bases, with 20 bases left in between. The CDR3 is 19 residues long. From germline, CDR1 is LNHDA and CDR2 SQIVND (reference sequence). Here the CDR3 DNA reads TGTGCCAGTAGTATAGAGCCCAGCAGGGGAGCCCCGGCTAATGAAAAACTGTTTTTT. Translated, it gives CASSIEPSRGAPANEKLFF.

The rearrangement uses TRBV19 and TRBJ2-3, with 9 bases fitting TRBD1. J lost 0 bases, V lost 10 bases, and 5 bases had no gene match. The CDR3 contains 14 residues. Germline CDR1 and CDR2: LNHDA and SQIVND (reference sequence). CDR3 amino acids: CATWDRASTDTQYF. The CDR3 coding sequence is TGTGCCACCTGGGACAGGGCTAGCACAGATACGCAGTATTTT.

This clone has more than one count but fewer than ten. The V and J genes are TRBV18 and TRBJ2-3, with D tentatively TRBD1 (8 bases). CDR3 length: 16 residues. Trimming shortened V by 4 bases and J by 6 bases, and 20 bases separated the two germline ends. CDR1 KGHSH and CDR2 LQKENI come from the germline V gene. CDR3 bases: TGTGCCAGCTCACAGAGGACAGGGAGGGGACAGGATACGCAGTATTTT. Translated, it gives CASSQRTGRGQDTQYF.

The V call is TRBV9, the J call TRBJ1-2; 8 nucleotides align to TRBD1. V was clipped by 0 bases and J by 7 bases; unmatched bases: 5. This CDR3 is 14 amino acids long. CDR1 SGDLS and CDR2 YYNGEE come from the germline V gene. CDR3 protein: CASSVVSGGGGYTF. In nucleotides, the CDR3 is TGTGCCAGCAGCGTAGTGTCAGGGGGCGGTGGCTACACCTTC.

This clone was seen a single time. This CDR3 is CASSLAGGAPNGYTF. The CDR3 region has the DNA TGCGCCAGCAGCTTGGCCGGGGGGGCGCCTAATGGCTACACCTTC. V usage is TRBV5-1 and J usage is TRBJ1-2; possibly TRBD1 for D (6 bases). V was shortened by 0 bases and J by 6 bases, with 15 bases between the two germline ends. This CDR3 contains 15 residues. In germline, CDR1 is SGHRS, CDR2 YFSETQ.

The DNA of the CDR3 is TGTGCCAGCAGCCCAGATCCAGGGAGCAATCAGCCCCAGCATTTT. Its protein product is CASSPDPGSNQPQHF. The rearrangement links TRBV9 to TRBJ1-5, with D tentatively TRBD1 (5 bases). The germline CDR1 and CDR2 sequences are SGDLS and YYNGEE. V lost 4 bases and J 1 base, leaving 12 bases between the germline ends. CDR3 length: 15 residues.

This clone occurred once. The chain is built from TRBV6-5 and TRBJ1-1; 11 bases fit TRBD1. CDR3 length equals 14 residues. CDR1 and CDR2 from the germline V gene are MNHEY and SVGAGI. V lost 5 bases, J lost 6 bases, and 5 bases stayed unmatched. In nucleotides, the CDR3 is TGTGCCAGCAGTAGGACAGGGGGCAGAGCTGAAGCTTTCTTT. Translation: CASSRTGGRAEAFF.